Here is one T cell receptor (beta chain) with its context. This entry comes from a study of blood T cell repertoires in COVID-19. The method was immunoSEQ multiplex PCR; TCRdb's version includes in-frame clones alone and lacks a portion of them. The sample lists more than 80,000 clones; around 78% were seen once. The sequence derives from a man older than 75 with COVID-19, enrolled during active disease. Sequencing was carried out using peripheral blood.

CDR3 sequence: CASSLQGPYEQYF. CDR3 nucleotide sequence: TGTGCCAGCAGTCTACAGGGTCCCTACGAGCAGTACTTC. The rearrangement joins TRBV11-2 to TRBJ2-7; D is perhaps TRBD1 (6 bases). With 6 bases removed from V and 2 bases from J, the gap between germline ends came to 11 bases. CDR1 and CDR2 (germline): SGHAT, FQNNGV. The CDR3 loop spans 13 amino acids. Full variable domain (rest looked up from reference TRBV11-2 and TRBJ2-7): EAGVAQSPRYKIIEKRQSVAFWCNPISGHATLYWYQQILGQGPKLLIQFQNNGVVDDSQLPKDRFSAERLKGVDSTLKIQPAKLEDSAVYLCASSLQGPYEQYFGPGTRLTVT.